The source of this TCR beta chain is a study of blood T cell repertoires in COVID-19. Looking at the study overall: Some COVID-19 samples were acute and others convalescent; all came from the United States, Italy and Spain.

Sequenced by immunoSEQ multiplex PCR; TCRdb stores in-frame clones only, minus some. The sample lists fewer than 450,000 clones, 85% to 90% occurring once. With 6 bases clipped from V and 2 bases from J, the junction kept 3 bases outside the gene matches. CDR3 length equals 14 residues. In germline, CDR1 is MNHEY, CDR2 SVGAGI. The sequencing sample was made of peripheral blood. The gene calls are TRBV6-5 and TRBJ1-5; the match to TRBD1 covers 8 bases. The TCR was taken from a woman in her fifties or sixties with COVID-19, enrolled during active disease. Here the CDR3 reads CASRQTGGNQPQHF. The CDR3, as DNA: TGTGCCAGCAGACAGACAGGGGGCAATCAGCCCCAGCATTTT.